Each of the 11 T cell receptor beta chains below was sequenced from the same sample in a study of blood T cell repertoires in COVID-19 (dated by TCRdb to about 2020). The method was the immunoSEQ multiplex PCR assay. Here the immuneACCESS table is served through TCRdb, limited to in-frame sequences with V and J called. Missing clones are a known gap in these copies; in checked studies unresolved V genes cover under half, and the rest lacks a known reason. Within this sample are 80,000 to 95,000 clones, with approximately 88% of them counted one time only. The ten top clones hold roughly 3.5% of the sample. The sequenced sample was peripheral blood. These receptors were taken from a woman between 70 and 85 years old with acute or convalescent COVID-19.

The chain uses TRBV19 and TRBJ2-7; no firm D call. This CDR3 has 14 amino acids. The germline V and J ends were trimmed by 3 bases and 6 bases, with 15 bases remaining between them. Germline CDR1 reads LNHDA; CDR2 reads SQIVND (reference sequence). The CDR3 DNA reads as TGTGCCAGTAGTATTCAGGCCATAAGCTGCGAGCAGTACGTC. Amino acids: CASSIQAISCEQYV.

The chain uses TRBV19 and TRBJ1-1, with D possibly TRBD1 on 6 matching bases. V was clipped by 9 bases and J by 0 bases, with 20 bases between them. The germline CDR1 and CDR2 sequences are LNHDA and SQIVND (reference sequence). This CDR3 has 16 residues. CDR3 DNA: TGTGCCAGCCTCAGGGGCGGACGTGGAATGAACACTGAAGCTTTCTTT. It translates to CASLRGGRGMNTEAFF.

This clone was counted a single time. V and J are TRBV18 and TRBJ2-3; TRBD2 agrees at 7 bases. The CDR3 runs to 17 residues. The trim removed 0 bases at V and 5 bases at J, leaving 11 bases unmatched. Germline CDR1 reads KGHSH; CDR2 reads LQKENI. CDR3 amino acids: CASSPPKRGSERDTQYF. Written as DNA, the CDR3 is TGTGCCAGCTCACCACCGAAGCGGGGATCAGAGCGAGATACGCAGTATTTT.

This clone was seen a single time. The chain has TRBV2 and TRBJ1-4, with a possible D match to TRBD1 (6 bases). Germline V gives CDR1 SNHLY, CDR2 FYNNEI. The ends were cut back, 6 bases at V and 7 bases at J, with 15 bases in the middle. The CDR3 extends over 14 amino acids. CDR3 sequence: CASSLQGLGEKLFF. DNA for the CDR3: TGTGCCAGCAGCCTACAGGGTCTCGGTGAAAAACTGTTTTTT.

This chain joins TRBV6-5 and TRBJ1-5; unclear D gene. V was shortened by 2 bases and J by 1 base, with 6 bases between the two germline ends. CDR1 is MNHEY, CDR2 SVGAGI, per germline. The length of the CDR3 is 14 residues. The DNA of the CDR3 is TGTGCCAGCAGTTACACAGAGAGCAATCAGCCCCAGCATTTT. Amino acid sequence: CASSYTESNQPQHF.

This clone was detected a few times. The CDR3 region is CASSIERNSPLHF. CDR3 nucleotides: TGTGCCAGTAGTATAGAGAGGAATTCACCCCTCCACTTT. The rearrangement links TRBV19 to TRBJ1-6; no reliable D call. This CDR3 spans 13 amino acids. Deletions cut 0 bases from V and 7 bases from J, with 4 bases between. Per germline, CDR1 LNHDA and CDR2 SQIVND (reference sequence).

This chain joins TRBV18 and TRBJ2-1, with 9 bases identical to TRBD2. Trimming at V came to 4 bases and at J to 5 bases, leaving 3 bases not matched to a gene. The germline CDR1 and CDR2 sequences are KGHSH and LQKENI. This CDR3 comprises 14 residues. The CDR3 DNA reads TGTGCCAGCTCACTGACTAGCGGAGACAATGAGCAGTTCTTC. Translating it yields CASSLTSGDNEQFF. The whole variable domain, filled in from reference TRBV18 and TRBJ2-1, reads NAGVMQNPRHLVRRRGQEARLRCSPMKGHSHVYWYRQLPEEGLKFMVYLQKENIIDESGMPKERFSAEFPKEGPSILRIQQVVRGDSAAYFCASSLTSGDNEQFFGPGTRLTVL.

J is TRBJ2-4 and V is TRBV29-1; D is perhaps TRBD2 (6 bases). There are 11 residues in the CDR3. CDR1 SQVTM and CDR2 ANQGSEA come from the germline V gene. Trimming cost V 6 bases and J 9 bases, with 12 bases left between them. The CDR3 here is CSVGDFPIQYF. The CDR3 nucleotides read TGCAGCGTAGGGGACTTCCCCATTCAGTACTTC. Complete variable domain (other parts from reference TRBV29-1 and TRBJ2-4): SAVISQKPSRDICQRGTSLTIQCQVDSQVTMMFWYRQQPGQSLTLIATANQGSEATYESGFVIDKFPISRPNLTFSTLTVSNMSPEDSSIYLCSVGDFPIQYFGAGTRLSVL.

The V and J genes are TRBV5-6 and TRBJ1-2, with 10 bases identical to TRBD1. Germline CDR1 SGHDT, CDR2 YYEEEE. The J segment lost 8 bases and the V segment lost 3 bases, leaving 13 bases of the junction unmatched. The CDR3 extends over 16 amino acids. The CDR3 protein is CASSSIPWDRGRGYTF. The DNA of the CDR3 is TGTGCCAGCAGCTCTATCCCCTGGGACAGGGGCCGGGGCTACACCTTC.

This chain connects TRBV15 to TRBJ1-4, with D possibly matching TRBD1 (5 bases). V was trimmed by 0 bases and J by 4 bases, leaving 9 bases between them. The V gene's germline CDR1 is LNHNV and CDR2 YYDKDF (reference sequence). The CDR3 totals 15 residues. CDR3 bases: TGTGCCACCAGCAGAGATGGGGGACTTAATGAAAAACTGTTTTTT. This translates into CATSRDGGLNEKLFF.

The genes are TRBV24-1 and TRBJ2-5; 7 bases align to TRBD2. Germline loops: CDR1 KGHDR, CDR2 SFDVKD. Trimming removed 4 bases from V and 5 bases from J; junction bases left unmatched: 9. This CDR3 spans 15 amino acids. CDR3 sequence: CATSDPGGRRETQYF. The CDR3 coding sequence is TGTGCCACCAGTGACCCGGGAGGCCGAAGGGAGACCCAGTACTTC.